The clone carrying this T cell receptor (beta chain) appeared a few times. No antigen is known for it. In the PCR, 60 Vbeta and 13 Jbeta primers were used. Sequencing used immunoSEQ multiplex PCR; TCRdb keeps in-frame clones, though not all of them. The sample consists of about 200,000 clones, more than 75% of them appearing once. This sample is drawn from a study of cytomegalovirus exposure and HLA in healthy donors. Study-level points and caveats: Three CMV-associated chains were confirmed in vitro to be specific for CMV antigens.

V shed 1 base and J shed 1 base, with 8 bases lying between them. The CDR3 loop spans 14 amino acids. Germline loops: CDR1 MGHRA, CDR2 YSYEKL. This sequence originates from a man in his forties or fifties in good health and CMV-seropositive. The chain has TRBV4-1 and TRBJ2-7, with TRBD2 as a possible D gene (5 bases). The sample comprised PBMCs. CDR3 coding DNA: TGCGCCAGCAGCCAAGCCAGCGGTTCCTACGAGCAGTACTTC. Protein product: CASSQASGSYEQYF.